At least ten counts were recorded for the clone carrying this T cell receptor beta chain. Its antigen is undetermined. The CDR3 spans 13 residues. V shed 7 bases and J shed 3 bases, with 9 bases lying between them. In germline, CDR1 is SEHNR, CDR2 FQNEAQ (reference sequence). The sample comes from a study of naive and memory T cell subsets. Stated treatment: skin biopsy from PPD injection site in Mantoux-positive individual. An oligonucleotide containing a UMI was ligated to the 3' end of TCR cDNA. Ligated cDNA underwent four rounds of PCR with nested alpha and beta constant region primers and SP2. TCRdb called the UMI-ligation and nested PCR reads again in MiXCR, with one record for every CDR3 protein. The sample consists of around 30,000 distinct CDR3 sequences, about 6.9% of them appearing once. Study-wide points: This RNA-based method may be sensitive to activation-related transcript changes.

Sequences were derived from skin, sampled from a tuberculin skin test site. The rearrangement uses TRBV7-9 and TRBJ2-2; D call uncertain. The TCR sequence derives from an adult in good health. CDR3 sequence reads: CASIPAYTGELFF. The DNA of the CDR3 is TGTGCCAGCATTCCGGCATACACCGGGGAGCTGTTTTTT.